Listed below are T cell receptor beta chains from one sample, sequenced in a study of T cell responses to AZD1222 COVID-19 vaccine. Some clones are missing from TCRdb's copy, which holds only in-frame ones; the method was immunoSEQ multiplex PCR. Of roughly 130,000 clones in the sample, around 94% are singletons; the top ten hold roughly 7.2%. The sequencing here drew on peripheral blood, taken on day 0 of AZD1222 vaccination. These receptors came from an adult in good health. The conserved cysteine and the conserved F or W are not part of the CDR3 here. Fields, in order: V gene, CDR3 protein.

TRBV2 | ASSEGPRAF
TRBV5-1 | ASSSGTWANTEAF
TRBV11-3 | ASSLPPPGELF
TRBV3-1/TRBV3-2 | ASSQDGAGSRTDTQY
TRBV7-3 | ASSSGQGRAGELF
TRBV5-1 | ASRDSQGVGVTEAF
TRBV18 | ASSPALGNTEAF
TRBV7-9 | ASSFTAYEQY
TRBV30 | AWRTGGRNYGYT
TRBV15 | ATSRDRAENEKLF
TRBV27 | ASSLLWGNTEAF
TRBV10-3 | AISDVGTDTQY
TRBV7-8 | ASSALRDSAANYGYT
TRBV2 | ASDRLAGGDTQY
TRBV28 | ASRTTGGSSYNEQF
TRBV28 | ASSLTLSGNTIY
TRBV7-6 | ASSARDRAATGTDTQY
TRBV4-1 | ASSPSLYPTDTQY